This TCR beta chain stems from a study of T cell repertoires in cytomegalovirus infection (dated by TCRdb to between 2018 and 2021). Study-wide context: The peptide stimulations were aimed at well-studied HLA-B-restricted epitopes as well as recently identified HLA-C-restricted CMV epitopes, whose presentation resists viral immunomodulation. Donor HLA type was relevant to the analysis, because carriage of CMV infection together with the matching HLA type was indicated by public TCR beta signatures. Study-level results and caveats: The ex vivo response was dominated by HLA-C-restricted CMV-specific TCR beta clonotypes, which also provided the single most frequent clonotype in two of eight donors. Cumulative frequency of public TCR beta family members discriminated carriers of CMV infection plus the relevant HLA type in this cohort and an independent 352-donor cohort.

Points on this clonotype: The antigen this receptor binds is unknown. No much larger clonotype is one base removed from it; base qualities were not supplied.

The CDR3 starts with the cysteine, ends with the phenylalanine, and has 15 residues. CDR3 DNA is the only sequence kept; it has 45 bases, read in frame from the first base. V was cut back by 2 bases and J by 5 bases, leaving a gap of 13 bases between them. Sequences SGDLS (CDR1) and YYNGEE (CDR2) are obtained from the germline V gene. The sample's treatment or condition, from its label and the paper: in vitro stimulation with specific CMV peptide epitopes to enrich CMV-specific T cells. Instrument on record: Illumina HiSeq 1500. TCRdb reran the public reads through fastp at Q25 and MiXCR, keeping productive beta chains. One record per CDR3 amino acid sequence lists the most common genes and DNA. For this sample there are about 890,000 distinct CDR3 sequences; more than 25% appear just once. The biggest ten clones account for over 11% of the sample.

The V gene is TRBV9 and the J gene is TRBJ2-2, and perhaps TRBD2 as D gene, on 6 matching bases. The source was cultured CD8+ T cells from PBMCs, collected from culture after CMV antigen stimulation. This TCR was sampled from a human donor in good health (CMV status not recorded). Some clones in this sample may be carry-over from other donors' samples. The bases are TGTGCCAGCAGCGTCGGCGGGATCGGAACCGGGGAGCTGTTTTTT. The resulting protein is CASSVGGIGTGELFF.